This entry lists 29 T cell receptor beta chains sequenced from one sample in a study of T-cell memory formation after mild COVID-19. One entry per CDR3 protein, called by TCRdb with MiXCR from the 5' RACE reads. Of more than 400,000 distinct CDR3 sequences listed, 15% to 20% are singletons. The sequenced material came from PBMCs or a T cell subset sorted from them (not recorded which). The receptors were sampled from an adult woman who had mild COVID-19 (a few samples of this study predate the infection). Cell type and time point are not known.

This clonotype has just a few counts. The gene calls are TRBV29-1 and TRBJ2-2; no definite D call. V was trimmed by 0 bases and J by 7 bases, leaving 3 bases between them. The germline V gene encodes CDR1 SQVTM and CDR2 ANQGSEA. The CDR3 consists of 11 residues. CDR3 DNA: TGCAGCGTTGAAGAGTTCGGGGAGCTGTTTTTT. Translated, it gives CSVEEFGELFF.

The rearrangement uses TRBV10-3 and TRBJ2-1; TRBD2 aligns across 8 bases. The germline gives CDR1 ENHRY, CDR2 SYGVKD. V lost 0 bases and J lost 5; bases outside the gene matches: 3. CDR3 size: 15 residues. CDR3: CAISESTSGHNEQFF. The CDR3 nucleotides are TGTGCCATCAGTGAGTCTACTAGCGGCCACAATGAGCAGTTCTTC.

In its sample, this clonotype was seen a few times. The genes are TRBV19 and TRBJ2-1; D is unclear. The germline V and J ends were trimmed by 6 bases and 10 bases, with 16 bases remaining between them. There are 13 residues in the CDR3. Germline CDR1 LNHDA, CDR2 SQIVND (reference sequence). CDR3 sequence (DNA): TGTGCCAGTAGCCCCCGGGCCCTTGGGGAGCAGTTCTTC. As protein: CASSPRALGEQFF. The full variable domain, with the rest looked up from reference TRBV19 and TRBJ2-1, is DGGITQSPKYLFRKEGQNVTLSCEQNLNHDAMYWYRQDPGQGLRLIYYSQIVNDFQKGDIAEGYSVSREKKESFPLTVTSAQKNPTAFYLCASSPRALGEQFFGPGTRLTVL.

This clonotype was observed many times. The chain couples TRBV9 to TRBJ1-1, with D possibly being TRBD1 (5 bases). This CDR3 contains 14 residues. With 3 bases removed from V and 7 bases from J, the gap between germline ends came to 16 bases. Per germline, CDR1 SGDLS and CDR2 YYNGEE. This CDR3 is CASSGYGGGSEAFF. CDR3 coding DNA: TGTGCCAGCAGCGGCTACGGGGGGGGAAGTGAAGCTTTCTTT.

This clonotype occurred many times. V usage is TRBV7-9 and J usage is TRBJ2-1, with a possible D match to TRBD1 (6 bases). CDR3 length: 14 residues. From germline, CDR1 is SEHNR and CDR2 FQNEAQ (reference sequence). The V gene lost 3 bases and the J gene lost 4 bases, with 10 bases spanning the gap. CDR3 sequence (DNA): TGTGCCAGCAGCTTTATGGGGGCTTACAATGAGCAGTTCTTC. This codes for CASSFMGAYNEQFF.

J is TRBJ1-1 and V is TRBV19; the match to TRBD1 covers 7 bases. V gave up 5 bases and J gave up 7 bases; unmatched junction bases: 7. CDR1 and CDR2 from the germline V gene are LNHDA and SQIVND (reference sequence). The CDR3 is made up of 13 amino acids. CDR3 region: CASSSSGGVEAFF. The CDR3 nucleotides are TGTGCCAGTAGTTCGTCAGGGGGTGTTGAAGCTTTCTTT.

V and J are TRBV20-1 and TRBJ2-7; D remains ambiguous. Germline assignment: CDR1 DFQATT and CDR2 SNEGSKA (reference sequence). CDR3 length: 13 residues. The V end lost 2 bases, the J end lost 4 bases, and 12 bases lay between the germline ends. The CDR3 region is CSARLPITYEQYF. For the CDR3, the DNA is TGCAGTGCTAGACTACCGATAACATACGAGCAGTACTTC.

This clonotype was seen ten or more times. The rearrangement uses TRBV10-3 and TRBJ1-2, with TRBD1 matching over 9 bases. The V gene's germline CDR1 is ENHRY and CDR2 SYGVKD. Germline trimming cut 4 bases from V and 1 base from J; bases unmatched to any gene: 4. CDR3 length equals 15 residues. The CDR3 region has the DNA TGTGCCATCAGTGGTGGGACAGGGCATAACTATGGCTACACCTTC. Translated: CAISGGTGHNYGYTF.

In its sample, this clonotype was seen many times. The J gene is TRBJ2-7, the V gene TRBV5-5; D unresolved. Trimming stripped 4 bases from V and 2 bases from J, with 7 bases between. This CDR3 has 12 amino acids. Germline V lookup: CDR1 SGHKS, CDR2 YYEKEE (reference sequence). CDR3 amino acids: CASSLGTYEQYF. CDR3 in DNA: TGTGCCAGCAGCCTCGGCACCTACGAGCAGTACTTC.

The rearrangement links TRBV7-3 to TRBJ2-1, with TRBD2 matching over 10 bases. Germline V gene lookup returns CDR1 SGHTA and CDR2 FQGTGA. The CDR3 extends over 15 amino acids. V lost 1 base, J lost 8 bases, and 5 bases stayed unmatched. CDR3 residues: CASSLNGLAADEQFF. The CDR3 nucleotides are TGTGCCAGCAGCTTAAATGGACTAGCGGCGGATGAGCAGTTCTTC.

This clonotype was counted many times. The V and J genes are TRBV5-1 and TRBJ1-2, with 10 positions matching TRBD1. The CDR3 loop spans 15 amino acids. V was pared by 3 bases and J by 2 bases, with 4 bases of the junction left unmatched. Germline V CDR1 and CDR2: SGHRS, YFSETQ. CDR3 residues: CASSSRTGGNYGYTF. For the CDR3, the DNA is TGCGCCAGCAGCTCGAGGACAGGGGGGAACTATGGCTACACCTTC. Supplemented by reference TRBV5-1 and TRBJ1-2, the full variable domain reads KAGVTQTPRYLIKTRGQQVTLSCSPISGHRSVSWYQQTPGQGLQFLFEYFSETQRNKGNFPGRFSGRQFSNSRSEMNVSTLELGDSALYLCASSSRTGGNYGYTFGSGTRLTVV.

This clonotype has just a few counts. The chain recombines TRBV29-1 with TRBJ2-1; D may correspond to TRBD1 or TRBD2 (6 bases each). Trimming cost V 2 bases and J 1 base, with 15 bases left between them. The V gene's germline CDR1 is SQVTM and CDR2 ANQGSEA. The CDR3 runs to 16 residues. The CDR3, as DNA: TGCAGCGTTGAAATACTTGGGGGGCAATCCTACAATGAGCAGTTCTTC. Translated, it gives CSVEILGGQSYNEQFF.

This clonotype turned up a few times. The rearrangement links TRBV11-2 to TRBJ2-2, with D tentatively TRBD1 or TRBD2 (5 bases each). The CDR3 loop spans 15 amino acids. Germline loops: CDR1 SGHAT, CDR2 FQNNGV. Deletions cut 0 bases from V and 5 bases from J, with 10 bases between. As DNA, the CDR3 is TGTGCCAGCAGCTTAGAGGGACGAGTAACCGGGGAGCTGTTTTTT. As protein: CASSLEGRVTGELFF.

The rearrangement links TRBV18 to TRBJ2-3, with 9 bases identical to TRBD2. V gave up 1 base and J gave up 10 bases; unmatched junction bases: 3. This CDR3 has 13 amino acids. Germline CDR1 and CDR2: KGHSH and LQKENI. This CDR3 reads CASSPRREGAQYF. The CDR3 DNA reads as TGTGCCAGCTCACCACGGCGGGAGGGTGCGCAGTATTTT. The full variable domain, completed using reference TRBV18 and TRBJ2-3, is NAGVMQNPRHLVRRRGQEARLRCSPMKGHSHVYWYRQLPEEGLKFMVYLQKENIIDESGMPKERFSAEFPKEGPSILRIQQVVRGDSAAYFCASSPRREGAQYFGPGTRLTVL.

This clonotype was recorded at least ten times. The chain combines TRBV6-5 with TRBJ2-1, with D perhaps TRBD1 (5 bases). In germline, CDR1 is MNHEY, CDR2 SVGAGI. The CDR3 is made up of 16 amino acids. The ends were cut back, 5 bases at V and 6 bases at J, with 20 bases in the middle. DNA of the CDR3: TGTGCCAGCAGTACAACCTTGGGGCCTGTGGGCAATGAGCAGTTCTTC. Translation gives CASSTTLGPVGNEQFF.

This clonotype was detected a few times. The chain combines TRBV12-3 or TRBV12-4 with TRBJ2-7; 8 positions match TRBD2. V trimming: 4 bases; J trimming: 3 bases; junction bases outside the gene matches: 8. The CDR3 consists of 15 residues. CDR3 DNA: TGTGCCAGCAGTTCTACTAGCGGTAATGTCTACGAGCAGTACTTC. This translates into CASSSTSGNVYEQYF.

The chain couples TRBV12-3 or TRBV12-4 to TRBJ1-4; D is possibly TRBD1 (5 bases). V was clipped by 6 bases and J by 7 bases, with 21 bases between them. This CDR3 contains 16 residues. CDR3 sequence: CASSPGPFYIAEKLFF. CDR3 DNA sequence: TGTGCCAGCAGCCCGGGACCTTTTTATATTGCTGAAAAACTGTTTTTT.

V usage is TRBV28 and J usage is TRBJ1-1, with a weak D call TRBD1 (6 bases). Germline V gene sequence: CDR1 MDHEN, CDR2 SYDVKM. Trimming removed 5 bases from V and 4 bases from J, with 11 bases in between. The CDR3 covers 13 residues. The DNA for the CDR3 is TGTGCCAGCAGTGGGGGCCAGGGCACTGAAGCTTTCTTT. As protein: CASSGGQGTEAFF.

This clonotype was counted only a few times. The V call is TRBV14, the J call TRBJ2-1, with a possible D match to TRBD1 (5 bases). Germline V CDR1 and CDR2: SGHDN, FVKESK. The CDR3 covers 14 residues. V was pared by 2 bases and J by 2 bases, with 7 bases between. Here the CDR3 reads CASSQLTAYNEQFF. DNA of the CDR3: TGTGCCAGCAGCCAATTGACAGCCTACAATGAGCAGTTCTTC.

In DNA form, the CDR3 reads TGCAGTGCTAGAAGGGCTTTCTTT. As protein: CSARRAFF. The chain is built from TRBV20-1 and TRBJ1-1; D gene uncertain. The V and J ends lost 2 bases and 11 bases respectively, with 3 bases between them. This CDR3 contains 8 residues. Germline V gives CDR1 DFQATT, CDR2 SNEGSKA (reference sequence).

CDR3 nucleotide sequence: TGCAGCGTTCCCAGGGGTGGCGAGCAGTACTTC. Its translation: CSVPRGGEQYF. This chain joins TRBV29-1 and TRBJ2-7; D possibly corresponds to TRBD1 (6 bases). Trimming left V 5 bases short and J 6 bases short, with 11 bases between. The CDR3 loop spans 11 amino acids. Germline V gene sequence: CDR1 SQVTM, CDR2 ANQGSEA.

The V and J genes are TRBV4-1 and TRBJ1-1; D ambiguous. Germline CDR1 reads MGHRA; CDR2 reads YSYEKL. V lost 0 bases and J 4 bases, leaving 9 bases between the germline ends. There are 14 residues in the CDR3. The CDR3 loop is CASSQEWIGTEAFF. In DNA form, the CDR3 reads TGCGCCAGCAGCCAAGAGTGGATTGGCACTGAAGCTTTCTTT.

The rearrangement links TRBV7-9 to TRBJ2-5; perhaps TRBD2 as D (6 bases). V gave up 3 bases and J gave up 7 bases, with 18 bases separating them. The CDR3 has 15 residues. Germline-derived CDR1 and CDR2 are SEHNR and FQNEAQ (reference sequence). CDR3 coding DNA: TGTGCCAGCAGCTTCTCAGCGGGCCGAGAGAGGACCCAGTACTTC. This codes for CASSFSAGRERTQYF.

This chain connects TRBV7-8 to TRBJ2-3, with 13 bases matching TRBD2. J lost 4 bases, V lost 5 bases, and 6 bases had no gene match. Germline lookup yields CDR1 SGHVS and CDR2 FQNEAQ. There are 16 residues in the CDR3. The CDR3 DNA is TGTGCCAGCAGCCAAGGGACTAGCGGGGTCCCAGATACGCAGTATTTT. It translates to CASSQGTSGVPDTQYF.

This clonotype was counted ten times or more. V gene TRBV5-1 combines with J gene TRBJ2-1; D perhaps matches TRBD1 (5 bases). Germline V gene data show CDR1 as SGHRS and CDR2 as YFSETQ. CDR3 length: 14 residues. V was shortened by 5 bases and J by 7 bases, with 16 bases between the two germline ends. This CDR3 reads CASRRQGMGNEQFF. Here the CDR3 DNA reads TGCGCCAGCAGACGTCAGGGAATGGGAAATGAGCAGTTCTTC.

There are a few counts of this clonotype. The CDR3 is CASSQGKEKLFF. The CDR3 region has the DNA TGTGCCAGCAGCCAGGGGAAAGAAAAACTGTTTTTT. This chain links TRBV6-1 with TRBJ1-4, with D perhaps TRBD1 (6 bases). The germline gives CDR1 MNHNS, CDR2 SASEGT. The CDR3 covers 12 residues. V was shortened by 6 bases and J by 8 bases, with 10 bases between the two germline ends.

This clonotype appeared a few times. The chain has TRBV6-5 and TRBJ2-3, with no clear D. CDR3 size: 15 residues. The V end was cut by 0 bases, the J end by 1 base, with 8 bases between. Looked up from germline, CDR1 is MNHEY and CDR2 is SVGAGI. In nucleotides, the CDR3 is TGTGCCAGCAGTTACTCGAGAAGCGGCACAGATACGCAGTATTTT. Translating it yields CASSYSRSGTDTQYF.

This clonotype was detected a few times. The rearrangement links TRBV12-3 or TRBV12-4 to TRBJ1-2; the D is unclear. The CDR3 has 13 amino acids. The V and J ends lost 7 bases and 4 bases respectively, with 13 bases between them. This CDR3 reads CASTTRQFYGYTF. In DNA, the CDR3 is TGTGCCAGCACCACCCGTCAGTTCTATGGCTACACCTTC.

V usage is TRBV5-8 and J usage is TRBJ2-2; TRBD1 aligns across 7 bases. The CDR3 contains 16 residues. Germline-derived CDR1 and CDR2 are SGHTS and YDEGEE. J gave up 6 bases and V 2 bases, and 10 bases lay outside the gene matches. CDR3 residues: CASSFRQGSSPGELFF. The CDR3 DNA reads as TGTGCCAGCAGCTTCCGACAGGGCAGTTCTCCCGGGGAGCTGTTTTTT.